A single sample is the source of the 26 T cell receptor beta chains below, sequenced in a study of cytomegalovirus exposure and HLA in healthy donors (dated by TCRdb to between 2016 and 2019). Libraries were prepared through the immunoSEQ multiplex PCR assay. The multiplex PCR relied on a mix of 60 forward primers for TCR Vbeta segments and 13 reverse primers for TCR Jbeta segments. Held by TCRdb, this immuneACCESS table contains in-frame sequences only and omits some clones. Under half of the omission traces to an unresolved V gene where checked; the cause of the rest is unknown. For this sample the table gives 200,000 to 250,000 clones, of which roughly 84% were detected only once. Of the sample, roughly 0.71% falls within the top ten clones. The specimen sequenced was PBMCs. Every receptor here comes from a boy aged 2-15 years in good health and CMV-seronegative.

Regarding this clone: One end of the junction varies from germline; a read error may be responsible. DNA for the CDR3: TGTTCCAGCAGACCGGGACAGGGGGCATACGAGCAGTACTTC. It codes for CSSRPGQGAYEQYF. The chain has TRBV7-9 and TRBJ2-7; 12 bases fit TRBD1. The V gene's germline CDR1 is SEHNR and CDR2 FQNEAQ (reference sequence). This CDR3 is built from 14 residues.

The rearrangement joins TRBV18 to TRBJ1-5; TRBD1 is a possible D gene (5 bases). V was trimmed by 6 bases and J by 6 bases, leaving 15 bases between them. Germline CDR1 is KGHSH and CDR2 is LQKENI. There are 14 residues in the CDR3. The CDR3, as DNA: TGTGCCAGCTCCCCGGTGGGGGGGAGTCAGCCCCAGCATTTT. The encoded protein is CASSPVGGSQPQHF.

This clone occurred a few times. This sequence joins TRBV27 and TRBJ2-2, with TRBD1 identical over 8 bases. Per the germline V gene, CDR1 is MNHEY and CDR2 is SMNVEV (reference sequence). J lost 9 bases, V lost 5 bases, and 5 bases had no gene match. The CDR3 runs 13 residues. The CDR3 DNA reads TGTGCCAGCAGTCGACAGGGGTTGCGGGAGCTGTTTTTT. Protein: CASSRQGLRELFF.

The DNA for the CDR3 is TGTGCCAGCAGCCTAGAGGTCACAGGGGGCAAAGAAAAACTGTTTTTT. This translates into CASSLEVTGGKEKLFF. The chain links TRBV7-6 to TRBJ1-4; 9 bases match TRBD1. The CDR3 is made up of 16 amino acids. The J segment lost 8 bases and the V segment lost 5 bases, leaving 12 bases of the junction unmatched. Germline lookup yields CDR1 SGHVS and CDR2 FNYEAQ.

There are a few counts of this clone. This CDR3 reads CASSEFPLAGEWDTQYF. In nucleotides, the CDR3 is TGTGCCAGCAGTGAGTTCCCACTAGCGGGAGAGTGGGATACGCAGTATTTT. The V and J genes are TRBV6-1 and TRBJ2-3, with 11 bases aligning to TRBD2. CDR3 length equals 17 residues. J lost 6 bases, V lost 3 bases, and 11 bases had no gene match. From germline, CDR1 is MNHNS and CDR2 SASEGT.

This clone was recorded only once. This chain links TRBV6-5 with TRBJ1-1, with unresolved D. CDR3 length: 13 amino acids. CDR1 MNHEY and CDR2 SVGAGI come from the germline V gene. V was pared by 4 bases and J by 6 bases, with 12 bases between. The CDR3 DNA reads TGTGCCAGCAGTTTAACGGGAAAGGCTGAAGCTTTCTTT. It is translated as CASSLTGKAEAFF.

The chain is built from TRBV19 and TRBJ2-6; D is possibly TRBD2 (5 bases). The ends were cut back, 8 bases at V and 0 bases at J, with 14 bases in the middle. Germline V gene data show CDR1 as LNHDA and CDR2 as SQIVND (reference sequence). CDR3 length: 16 amino acids. Here the CDR3 reads CASRGDWSSGANVLTF. CDR3 DNA sequence: TGTGCCAGTCGGGGAGATTGGAGCTCTGGGGCCAACGTCCTGACTTTC.

This clone has just a few counts. The chain carries TRBV2 and TRBJ1-6; TRBD1 is a possible D gene (5 bases). The V and J ends lost 6 bases and 9 bases respectively, with 12 bases between them. The V gene's germline CDR1 is SNHLY and CDR2 FYNNEI. There are 13 residues in the CDR3. The DNA for the CDR3 is TGTGCCAGCAGGGGGGGTTGGAGTTCACCCCTCCACTTT. Its protein is CASRGGWSSPLHF.

This clone was seen a handful of times. This chain joins TRBV2 and TRBJ1-1; 9 positions match TRBD1. CDR1 and CDR2 (germline): SNHLY, FYNNEI. Losses at the gene ends were 7 bases for V and 8 bases for J; bases not matched to a gene: 8. CDR3 size: 13 residues. This chain's CDR3 is CASIRDREQEAFF. In DNA, the CDR3 is TGTGCCAGCATCCGGGACAGGGAGCAAGAAGCTTTCTTT.

The chain has TRBV7-2 and TRBJ1-2; D may be TRBD1 (5 bases). The CDR3 contains 13 residues. Germline assignment: CDR1 SGHTA and CDR2 FQGNSA. V lost 6 bases and J 4 bases, leaving 12 bases between the germline ends. The CDR3 bases are TGTGCCAGCAGGGAGGGGACCTCCTATGGCTACACCTTC. It is translated as CASREGTSYGYTF.

For the CDR3, the DNA is TGTGCCAGCAGTCAGAGACTAGCGAAGGATGAGCAGTTCTTC. This codes for CASSQRLAKDEQFF. The chain employs TRBV7-8 and TRBJ2-1; TRBD2 matches 8 bases. Germline V gene data show CDR1 as SGHVS and CDR2 as FQNEAQ. Losses at the gene ends were 6 bases for V and 8 bases for J; bases not matched to a gene: 9. This CDR3 comprises 14 residues.

The chain employs TRBV18 and TRBJ2-5; D not certain. Germline values: CDR1 KGHSH, CDR2 LQKENI. V dropped 0 bases and J dropped 5 bases, with 4 bases sitting between them. CDR3 length: 12 residues. For the CDR3, the DNA is TGTGCCAGCTCACCACCTCAGGAGACCCAGTACTTC. This translates into CASSPPQETQYF.

The rearrangement links TRBV11-3 to TRBJ2-2, with 10 positions matching TRBD2. This CDR3 has 16 residues. V gave up 5 bases and J gave up 5 bases; unmatched junction bases: 8. Germline CDR1 is SGHNT and CDR2 is YENEEA. In DNA form, the CDR3 reads TGTGCCAGCAGCCCATCTAGCGGGGGACGGACCGGGGAGCTGTTTTTT. Translated, it gives CASSPSSGGRTGELFF.

The chain uses TRBV15 and TRBJ2-7; TRBD2 agrees at 7 bases. Germline CDR1 and CDR2: LNHNV and YYDKDF (reference sequence). With V trimmed by 5 bases and J by 0 bases, 7 bases remained unmatched. This CDR3 has 15 residues. The CDR3 here is CATSVMGGSSYEQYF. The CDR3 DNA reads as TGTGCCACCAGCGTTATGGGGGGGTCCTCCTACGAGCAGTACTTC.

The chain recombines TRBV12-1 with TRBJ1-2; the table calls TRBD1, which could not be checked here. TRBV12-1 is a known pseudogene. CDR3 length equals 14 residues. For the CDR3, the DNA is TGTGCCAGCAGCTTCCGGGACACCCGGGGAGGCTACACCTTC. It is translated as CASSFRDTRGGYTF.

This clone came up once. The CDR3 end shows no conserved phenylalanine or tryptophan, and so a read error is likely. V usage is TRBV7-8 and J usage is TRBJ2-7; TRBD2 is a possible D gene (7 bases). The CDR3 runs to 16 residues. V was pared by 0 bases and J by 3 bases, with 15 bases between. Germline V lookup: CDR1 SGHVS, CDR2 FQNEAQ. The CDR3 reads CASSLALGGRIYEQYL. The CDR3 bases are TGTGCCAGCAGCTTAGCGCTGGGGGGGCGAATCTACGAGCAGTACCTC.

This chain connects TRBV5-4 to TRBJ1-1; TRBD1 agrees at 7 bases. This CDR3 comprises 14 residues. Germline V gene sequence: CDR1 SGHNT, CDR2 YYREEE (reference sequence). V shed 0 bases, J shed 6 bases, and the junction held 5 bases outside the gene matches. The CDR3, as DNA: TGTGCCAGCAGCTTGGACAGGGGTCTCCCTGAAGCTTTCTTT. Amino acids: CASSLDRGLPEAFF.

J is TRBJ2-1 and V is TRBV2, with D tentatively TRBD2 (6 bases). Looked up from germline, CDR1 is SNHLY and CDR2 is FYNNEI. The CDR3 is 15 residues long. The V end lost 6 bases, the J end lost 5 bases, and 17 bases lay between the germline ends. Here the CDR3 reads CASRALAGWDNEQFF. The CDR3 DNA is TGTGCCAGCAGAGCCTTGGCGGGATGGGACAATGAGCAGTTCTTC.

The V and J genes are TRBV19 and TRBJ1-5; 7 nucleotides line up with TRBD1. This CDR3 is built from 14 residues. Germline values: CDR1 LNHDA, CDR2 SQIVND (reference sequence). After removal of 3 bases from V and 11 bases from J, the junction contained 10 bases not matched to a gene. CDR3 sequence reads: CASSIGTAEGSQHF. The CDR3 bases are TGTGCCAGTAGTATCGGGACAGCAGAGGGGTCCCAGCATTTT.

This clone was recorded only once. The chain is built from TRBV19 and TRBJ1-1; D gene unclear. Trimming shortened V by 0 bases and J by 10 bases, and 15 bases separated the two germline ends. In germline, CDR1 is LNHDA, CDR2 SQIVND (reference sequence). The CDR3 runs 14 residues. The DNA for the CDR3 is TGTGCCAGTAGTATAGATGGGCTGGTGGCTGTAGCTTTCTTT. Translating gives CASSIDGLVAVAFF.

This chain connects TRBV27 to TRBJ1-2, with D perhaps matching TRBD1 (5 bases). This CDR3 contains 14 residues. V lost 3 bases and J lost 1, with 9 bases in between. CDR1 is MNHEY, CDR2 SMNVEV, per germline (reference sequence). In nucleotides, the CDR3 is TGTGCCAGCAGTTTCCAGGGAAGTAACTATGGCTACACCTTC. Translation: CASSFQGSNYGYTF.

V gene TRBV6-6 combines with J gene TRBJ2-5; 12 bases fit TRBD1. The CDR3 has 15 residues. Germline-derived CDR1 and CDR2 are MNHNY and SVGAGI (reference sequence). The J segment lost 4 bases and the V segment lost 5 bases, leaving 5 bases of the junction unmatched. CDR3 coding DNA: TGTGCCAGCAGTAAGGGGACAGGGGGCGTAGAGACCCAGTACTTC. Translated, it gives CASSKGTGGVETQYF.

This clone was detected only once. This chain connects TRBV6-5 to TRBJ2-1, with D perhaps TRBD2 (6 bases). CDR1 is MNHEY, CDR2 SVGAGI, per germline. The CDR3 extends over 15 amino acids. V was trimmed by 6 bases and J by 8 bases, leaving 20 bases between them. The DNA of the CDR3 is TGTGCCAGCAGCCAACCGGGACTGAGCCAAGATGAGCAGTTCTTC. It translates to CASSQPGLSQDEQFF.

The rearrangement links TRBV6-5 to TRBJ2-3; D unresolved. V dropped 6 bases and J dropped 4 bases, with 5 bases sitting between them. CDR1 MNHEY and CDR2 SVGAGI come from the germline V gene. This CDR3 region has 11 residues. This CDR3 reads CASRRSDTQYF. CDR3 DNA: TGTGCCAGCAGGAGGTCAGATACGCAGTATTTT.

The rearrangement joins TRBV28 to TRBJ2-7; the match to TRBD2 covers 7 bases. The CDR3 covers 15 residues. Germline CDR1 reads MDHEN; CDR2 reads SYDVKM. V was clipped by 1 base and J by 7 bases; unmatched bases: 10. This CDR3 is CASSLSWPLAGEQYF. CDR3 nucleotide sequence: TGTGCCAGCAGTTTATCTTGGCCTTTAGCGGGTGAGCAGTACTTC.

This clone has only one observation. The chain carries TRBV6-6 and TRBJ1-2; D is ambiguous. The CDR3 length is 14 residues. Germline assignment: CDR1 MNHNY and CDR2 SVGAGI (reference sequence). Trimming pared 6 bases from V and 3 bases from J, leaving 14 bases between. CDR3 amino acids: CASSSQGAYYGYTF. The CDR3 coding sequence is TGTGCCAGCAGCAGCCAAGGAGCCTACTATGGCTACACCTTC.